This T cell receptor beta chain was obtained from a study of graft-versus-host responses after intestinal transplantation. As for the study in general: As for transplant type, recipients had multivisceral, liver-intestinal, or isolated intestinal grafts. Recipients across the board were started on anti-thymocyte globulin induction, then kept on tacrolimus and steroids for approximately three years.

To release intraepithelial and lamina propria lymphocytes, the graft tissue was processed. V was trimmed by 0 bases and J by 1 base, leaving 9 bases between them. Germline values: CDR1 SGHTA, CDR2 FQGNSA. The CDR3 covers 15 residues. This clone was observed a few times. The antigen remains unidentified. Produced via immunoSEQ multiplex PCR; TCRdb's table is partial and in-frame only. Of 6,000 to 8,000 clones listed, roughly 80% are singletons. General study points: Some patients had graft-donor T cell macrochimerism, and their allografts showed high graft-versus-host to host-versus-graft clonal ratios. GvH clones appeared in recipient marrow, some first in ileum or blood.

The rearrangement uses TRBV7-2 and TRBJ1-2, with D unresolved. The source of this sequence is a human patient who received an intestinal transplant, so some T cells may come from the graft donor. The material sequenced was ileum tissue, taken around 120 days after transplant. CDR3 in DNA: TGTGCCAGCAGCTTAGCGTACGGGGTTAACTATGGCTACACCTTC. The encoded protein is CASSLAYGVNYGYTF.